This T cell receptor (beta chain) is drawn from a study of cytomegalovirus exposure and HLA in healthy donors. PCR used 60 Vbeta primers and 13 Jbeta primers. Sequencing was performed with immunoSEQ multiplex PCR; in TCRdb, only in-frame clones are kept and a portion is missing. The sample has some 170,000 clones, roughly 80% seen once. The V gene's germline CDR1 is MDHEN and CDR2 SYDVKM. CDR3 length: 13 residues. Trimming at V came to 5 bases and at J to 5 bases, leaving 5 bases not matched to a gene. The receptor comes from a woman aged 25 to 39 in good health and CMV-seropositive. The sample was PBMCs. The chain links TRBV28 to TRBJ1-2, with 7 bases fitting TRBD1. The CDR3 is CASSAGQRYGYTF. CDR3 nucleotide sequence: TGTGCCAGCAGTGCGGGACAGCGGTATGGCTACACCTTC.